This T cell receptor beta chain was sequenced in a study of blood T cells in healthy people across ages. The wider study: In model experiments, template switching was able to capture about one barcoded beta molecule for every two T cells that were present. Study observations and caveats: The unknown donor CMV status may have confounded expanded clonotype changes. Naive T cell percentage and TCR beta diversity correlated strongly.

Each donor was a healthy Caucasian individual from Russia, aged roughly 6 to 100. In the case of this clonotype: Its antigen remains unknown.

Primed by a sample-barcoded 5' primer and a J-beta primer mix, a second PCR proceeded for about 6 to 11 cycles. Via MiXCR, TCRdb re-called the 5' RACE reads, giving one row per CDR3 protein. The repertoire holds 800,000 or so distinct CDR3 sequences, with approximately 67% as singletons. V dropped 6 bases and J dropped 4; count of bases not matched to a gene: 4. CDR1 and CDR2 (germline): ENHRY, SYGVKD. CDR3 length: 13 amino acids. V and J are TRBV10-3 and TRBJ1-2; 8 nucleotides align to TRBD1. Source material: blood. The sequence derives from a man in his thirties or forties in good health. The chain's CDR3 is CAISPTGGYGYTF. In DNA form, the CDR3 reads TGTGCCATCAGCCCAACAGGGGGCTATGGCTACACCTTC.